The present T cell receptor (beta chain) was sequenced within a study of cytomegalovirus exposure and HLA in healthy donors. Findings and caveats of the study: Previously analyzed data showed that most TCR beta V segments were productive at a frequency of about 87% or about 30%.

Researchers ran the PCR with 60 Vbeta and 13 Jbeta primers. Sequencing was performed with immunoSEQ multiplex PCR; in TCRdb, only in-frame clones are kept and a portion is missing. This sample has about 190,000 clones, with 77% found just once. As concerns this clone: What it recognizes is unknown.

This sequence was found in a woman under 40 in good health and CMV-seropositive. The sequenced material came from PBMCs.

For the CDR3, the DNA is TGTGCCAGCAGCTTAGGTACGAGGGTCGAGCAGTACTTC. Translating it yields CASSLGTRVEQYF. The genes are TRBV7-9 and TRBJ2-7, with D possibly matching TRBD2 (5 bases). Germline CDR1 is SEHNR and CDR2 is FQNEAQ (reference sequence). The V and J ends lost 1 base and 6 bases respectively, with 10 bases between them. The length of the CDR3 is 13 residues.